This TCR beta chain was observed in a study of PD-L1 blockade in urothelial cancer. About the research overall: Individuals in the cohort had been given 0 to 3 earlier chemotherapy regimens. Across blood samples, T cells had a median count of 141,255. Study observations and caveats: Enhanced expansion of tumor-associated blood clones at 3 weeks characterized durable-benefit patients.

V dropped 1 base and J dropped 0 bases, with 19 bases sitting between them. Germline loops: CDR1 SGHDN, CDR2 FVKESK. The CDR3 is 20 residues long. All patients handed over anywhere from 1 to 8 samples, pretreatment and on-treatment. This table comes from immunoSEQ multiplex PCR, and its TCRdb copy is limited to in-frame clones, with some not included. The data hold under 90,000 clones, with around nine tenths observed a single time. A word on this clone: Its target is not known.

This sequence joins TRBV14 and TRBJ2-6; no clear D. The specimen was PBMCs, collected around atezolizumab (anti-PD-L1) treatment. The receptor was isolated from a man in his 60s with urothelial cancer. CDR3 amino acids: CASSQGFRGGKGSGANVLTF. CDR3 nucleotide sequence: TGTGCCAGCAGCCAAGGCTTCAGAGGCGGAAAAGGCTCTGGGGCCAACGTCCTGACTTTC.